These 6 T cell receptor beta chains were sequenced from one sample in a study of T cell repertoires in cytomegalovirus infection. TCRdb reanalysed the reads using MiXCR and keeps one entry per CDR3 protein. The sample records some 240,000 distinct CDR3 sequences, more than 15% being singletons. Source material: CD8+ T cells from PBMCs. The receptor source for this set is a human donor in good health (CMV status not recorded). Some clones in this sample may be carry-over from other donors' samples.

This clonotype has just a few counts. The chain links TRBV7-9 to TRBJ1-2, with 8 bases matching TRBD1. CDR1 is SEHNR and CDR2 is FQNEAQ in the germline V gene (reference sequence). V shed 3 bases, J shed 1 base, and the junction held 1 base outside the gene matches. This CDR3 has 14 amino acids. The CDR3 nucleotides read TGTGCCAGCAGCTTGACAGGGGATAACTATGGCTACACCTTC. Amino acid sequence: CASSLTGDNYGYTF.

The table lists this clonotype with many counts. The V call is TRBV6-5, the J call TRBJ2-3, with 14 bases matching TRBD2. This CDR3 contains 17 residues. V was clipped by 5 bases and J by 5 bases; unmatched bases: 9. Germline values: CDR1 MNHEY, CDR2 SVGAGI. The CDR3 region is CASSPTSGGASGDTQYF. CDR3 in DNA: TGTGCCAGCAGTCCGACTAGCGGGGGGGCCTCGGGAGATACGCAGTATTTT.

This clonotype was detected ten times or more. The rearrangement joins TRBV20-1 to TRBJ1-2; D gene unclear. There are 15 residues in the CDR3. Germline V CDR1 and CDR2: DFQATT, SNEGSKA (reference sequence). The germline V and J ends were trimmed by 8 bases and 0 bases, with 19 bases remaining between them. The CDR3 DNA sequence: TGCAGTTATCCGAGTGGAAAAGAAGCTAACTATGGCTACACCTTC. Its protein is CSYPSGKEANYGYTF.

The V call is TRBV28, the J call TRBJ2-1; D is undetermined. There are 16 residues in the CDR3. CDR1 MDHEN and CDR2 SYDVKM come from the germline V gene. Trimming left V 8 bases short and J 3 bases short, with 20 bases between. The CDR3: CASGRPGQEDYNEQFF. CDR3 coding DNA: TGTGCCAGCGGCAGACCCGGGCAGGAAGACTACAATGAGCAGTTCTTC.

The chain carries TRBV20-1 and TRBJ2-1; possible D gene TRBD2, 6 bases. CDR3 length: 16 residues. V was clipped by 8 bases and J by 3 bases, with 23 bases between them. The germline gives CDR1 DFQATT, CDR2 SNEGSKA (reference sequence). The CDR3 protein is CSTRPHRDSYYNEQFF. DNA of the CDR3: TGCAGTACTCGACCACACCGGGACTCATACTACAATGAGCAGTTCTTC.

This clonotype was detected a few times. The chain recombines TRBV28 with TRBJ2-4; D may be TRBD2 (6 bases). Germline values: CDR1 MDHEN, CDR2 SYDVKM. The CDR3 is made up of 13 amino acids. V shed 10 bases and J shed 3 bases, with 13 bases lying between them. Written as DNA, the CDR3 is TGTGCCACCTGCGGGGTGGGCAAAAACATTCAGTACTTC. Protein product: CATCGVGKNIQYF.